This TCR beta chain was observed in a study of blood T cell repertoires in COVID-19 (dated by TCRdb to about 2020). Study-wide context: Samples covering the acute and convalescent phases of COVID-19 were provided by collaborators in the United States, Italy and Spain. The prospective study material was composed of cDNA or gDNA derived from T cells, B-cell-depleted T cells, or PBMCs. Deeply sampled blood TCRbeta repertoires from subjects exposed to, actively infected with, or recovered from COVID-19 were included in the dataset. The repertoires were made available in a free public database intended to serve as a resource for research on the immune response to SARS-CoV-2. Samples were obtained from the ongoing ImmuneRACE study (first 160 participants) and from some 1,300 subjects provided by 6 global collaborators. Sample metadata almost always included a de-identified subject ID, COVID-19 status, age in years and sex. Where HLA class I and class II types were available, the types were taken from metadata supplied by the sample provider, not from assay-based typing.

TCRbeta CDR3 regions were amplified from genomic DNA using the immunoSEQ Assay, a bias-controlled multiplex PCR. The paper's processing steps were these. The number of nucleated cells in each sample was estimated by amplification of reference gene primers within the assay. Sequence reads were collapsed and filtered to measure the absolute abundance of every unique TCRbeta CDR3 rearrangement. For each sample, productive Simpson clonality was calculated as the square root of Simpson's diversity index over productive rearrangements. Sourced from immuneACCESS, this table was stored by TCRdb with only in-frame sequences that have V and J called. A share of the clones is absent; for the studies checked, an unresolved V gene accounts for under half, and the remainder has no known explanation. The DNA gave D and trimming, while V, J and clone size come from that table. For this sample the table gives tens of thousands of clones, of which around 82% were detected only once. The ten largest clones represent 13% to 15% of the sample.

One collaborating source in Seattle enrolled patients while the patients were actively infected and followed the patients over time throughout the course of disease. The collaborating institutions used their own protocols to collect whole blood in K2EDTA tubes. Collaborator samples were shipped for TCRbeta analysis as frozen whole blood, isolated PBMCs, or DNA extracted from either sample type. Study-level results and caveats: The amount of clinical and demographic metadata varied by source and participant and was provided uncurated.

As concerns this clone: Its antigen remains undetermined. Nothing much larger sits one base from this clone, and base qualities are not available.

Sequenced sample: peripheral blood. The receptor was derived from a man aged 60 to 69 with COVID-19, enrolled during active disease.

The CDR3 corresponds to CASGREGVTGELFF. The nucleotide sequence is given as TGCGCCAGCGGGCGCGAAGGGGTCACCGGGGAGCTGTTTTTT. Recombination connected TRBV5-1 to TRBJ2-2; a tentative D match to TRBD1 spans 5 bases. V is shortened by 7 bases, J by 4 bases, and the region joining them spans 14 bases. Via the germline V gene, CDR1 is SGHRS and CDR2 YFSETQ. CDR3 length: 14 amino acids, cysteine to phenylalanine. Of all the DNA, just the CDR3 is kept, 42 bases in frame from base 1.